A selection of T cell receptor beta chains follows, all from one sample in a study of blood T cell repertoires in COVID-19. The repertoire was sequenced with immunoSEQ multiplex PCR; TCRdb's copy has only in-frame clones and lacks some. This sample has some 300,000 clones, with approximately 91% found just once. The sample comprised PBMCs or T cells enriched from blood (not recorded which). The receptors come from a young woman who had recovered from COVID-19. CDR3s include the opening cysteine and the closing phenylalanine or tryptophan. Fields, in order: clone size, J gene, CDR3 length, D gene, V gene, CDR3 protein, CDR3 DNA. D genes are given only for firm matches. Rows give clone size only sometimes, using once, few, many, or a class for an expanded clone.

size: -
J: TRBJ2-7
length: 12
D: -
V: TRBV28
CDR3: CASSNWGHEQYF
DNA: TGTGCCAGCAGCAATTGGGGCCACGAGCAGTACTTC

size: -
J: TRBJ2-3
length: 15
D: TRBD2
V: TRBV18
CDR3: CASSQSSGATDTQYF
DNA: TGTGCCAGCTCACAATCGAGCGGGGCCACAGATACGCAGTATTTT

size: -
J: TRBJ1-4
length: 15
D: TRBD1
V: TRBV4-3
CDR3: CASSHLRDRDEKLFF
DNA: TGCGCCAGCAGCCACCTCCGGGACAGAGACGAAAAACTGTTTTTT

size: -
J: TRBJ2-2
length: 15
D: TRBD2
V: TRBV19
CDR3: CASTLAGGGTGELFF
DNA: TGTGCCAGTACACTAGCGGGAGGAGGAACCGGGGAGCTGTTTTTT

size: -
J: TRBJ2-1
length: 17
D: TRBD1
V: TRBV10-1
CDR3: CASSPRGQGATIDEQFF
DNA: TGCGCCAGCTCGCCTCGAGGGCAGGGGGCAACTATCGATGAGCAGTTCTTC

size: -
J: TRBJ1-3
length: 17
D: -
V: TRBV28
CDR3: CASSLGGLIISGNTIYF
DNA: TGTGCCAGCAGTTTGGGGGGACTCATCATTTCTGGAAACACCATATATTTT

size: -
J: TRBJ2-7
length: 16
D: TRBD2
V: TRBV28
CDR3: CASSSWTSGSSNEQYF
DNA: TGTGCCAGCAGTTCCTGGACTAGCGGGAGTTCCAACGAGCAGTACTTC

size: -
J: TRBJ2-6
length: 17
D: TRBD2
V: TRBV11-2
CDR3: CASSLVSGGAGANVLTF
DNA: TGTGCCAGCAGCTTAGTTTCGGGGGGGGCTGGGGCCAACGTCCTGACTTTC

size: few
J: TRBJ2-6
length: 17
D: TRBD1
V: TRBV10-1
CDR3: CATRYRGSPSGANVLTF
DNA: TGCGCCACCCGTTACAGGGGCTCCCCCTCTGGGGCCAACGTCCTGACTTTC

size: -
J: TRBJ1-1
length: 13
D: -
V: TRBV10-2
CDR3: CASSRGWTDEAFF
DNA: TGCGCCAGCTCCCGGGGTTGGACGGATGAAGCTTTCTTT

size: -
J: TRBJ1-2
length: 13
D: -
V: TRBV27
CDR3: CASSSGALYGYTF
DNA: TGTGCCAGCAGCTCAGGGGCGCTCTATGGCTACACCTTC

size: -
J: TRBJ1-1
length: 15
D: -
V: TRBV5-6
CDR3: CASSLANRGHTEAFF
DNA: TGTGCCAGCAGCTTGGCCAATAGGGGCCACACTGAAGCTTTCTTT

size: -
J: TRBJ1-1
length: 13
D: -
V: TRBV5-1
CDR3: CASSPTGNTEAFF
DNA: TGCGCCAGCAGCCCTACAGGGAACACTGAAGCTTTCTTT

size: -
J: TRBJ1-1
length: 12
D: -
V: TRBV5-4
CDR3: CASSQTRGALFF
DNA: TGTGCCAGCAGTCAAACCAGGGGCGCTCTTTTCTTT

size: once
J: TRBJ1-1
length: 14
D: TRBD1
V: TRBV19
CDR3: CASTKDRGGTEAFF
DNA: TGTGCCAGTACCAAGGACAGGGGGGGCACTGAAGCTTTCTTT

size: once
J: TRBJ1-4
length: 13
D: -
V: TRBV7-9
CDR3: CASSLTEDEKLFF
DNA: TGTGCCAGCAGCTTGACAGAAGATGAAAAACTGTTTTTT

size: once
J: TRBJ2-1
length: 15
D: TRBD2
V: TRBV9
CDR3: CASSVGGDYNNEQFF
DNA: TGTGCCAGCAGCGTAGGAGGGGACTACAACAATGAGCAGTTCTTC

size: -
J: TRBJ2-5
length: 16
D: TRBD1
V: TRBV6-5
CDR3: CASSYLPQGGRGTQYF
DNA: TGTGCCAGCAGTTACCTTCCACAGGGGGGACGGGGGACCCAGTACTTC

size: -
J: TRBJ1-6
length: 19
D: TRBD1
V: TRBV3-1/TRBV3-2
CDR3: CASSQERVTGGAYNSPLHF
DNA: TGTGCCAGCAGCCAAGAGAGGGTAACAGGGGGCGCCTATAATTCACCCCTCCACTTT

size: -
J: TRBJ2-2
length: 12
D: -
V: TRBV9
CDR3: CASSVVSGELFF
DNA: TGTGCCAGCAGCGTAGTCTCCGGGGAGCTGTTTTTT

size: -
J: TRBJ2-2
length: 12
D: -
V: TRBV29-1
CDR3: CSVGDFSGELFF
DNA: TGCAGCGTAGGGGACTTTTCCGGGGAGCTGTTTTTT

size: -
J: TRBJ1-4
length: 16
D: -
V: TRBV30
CDR3: CAWDSGLRGTNEKLFF
DNA: TGTGCCTGGGATTCCGGACTGCGGGGCACTAATGAAAAACTGTTTTTT

size: -
J: TRBJ1-1
length: 15
D: TRBD1
V: TRBV27
CDR3: CASSADRGPFTEAFF
DNA: TGTGCCAGCAGTGCGGACAGGGGGCCCTTCACTGAAGCTTTCTTT

size: -
J: TRBJ1-2
length: 13
D: TRBD1
V: TRBV2
CDR3: CATNRGHSSGYTF
DNA: TGTGCCACAAACAGGGGTCACAGTTCTGGCTACACCTTC

size: -
J: TRBJ1-2
length: 15
D: -
V: TRBV10-2
CDR3: CATTLGSADWDGYTF
DNA: TGCGCCACCACACTAGGCTCGGCAGACTGGGATGGCTACACCTTC

size: -
J: TRBJ1-1
length: 13
D: TRBD1
V: TRBV7-3
CDR3: CASSRTGNTEAFF
DNA: TGTGCCAGCAGCCGGACAGGGAACACTGAAGCTTTCTTT

size: -
J: TRBJ1-2
length: 16
D: -
V: TRBV18
CDR3: CASSPADTIIGGGYTF
DNA: TGTGCCAGCTCACCGGCGGACACTATCATTGGCGGTGGCTACACCTTC

size: few
J: TRBJ1-1
length: 15
D: TRBD1
V: TRBV5-1
CDR3: CASSGLGQGNTEAFF
DNA: TGCGCCAGCAGCGGCCTTGGACAGGGGAACACTGAAGCTTTCTTT